These T cell receptor beta chains were read from a single sample in a study. Via MiXCR, TCRdb re-called the multiplex PCR reads, giving one row per CDR3 protein. The profile shows under 300 distinct CDR3 sequences, less than 4% of them singletons. The sequenced sample consisted of naive CD4+ T cells sorted from blood. These receptors were obtained from a female donor with breast cancer. Both conserved end residues are part of each CDR3. The order of the fields is J gene, D gene, V gene, CDR3 protein. The D gene is left open where the match is weak.

J gene: TRBJ1-2
D gene: -
V gene: TRBV12-3/TRBV12-4
CDR3 protein: CAGLRRGGGYTF

J gene: TRBJ1-2
D gene: -
V gene: TRBV12-3/TRBV12-4
CDR3 protein: CASSLENRRDGYTF

J gene: TRBJ1-2
D gene: -
V gene: TRBV12-3/TRBV12-4
CDR3 protein: CASRPGFDGYTF

J gene: TRBJ1-2
D gene: TRBD1
V gene: TRBV12-3/TRBV12-4
CDR3 protein: CASSSPTGVGGYTF

J gene: TRBJ1-2
D gene: -
V gene: TRBV12-3/TRBV12-4
CDR3 protein: CASSLGFLRGGYTF

J gene: TRBJ1-2
D gene: -
V gene: TRBV12-3/TRBV12-4
CDR3 protein: CASSRRNYGYTF

J gene: TRBJ1-2
D gene: -
V gene: TRBV12-3/TRBV12-4
CDR3 protein: CASSFNRARGYTF

J gene: TRBJ1-2
D gene: -
V gene: TRBV12-3/TRBV12-4
CDR3 protein: CASILTNYGYTF

J gene: TRBJ1-2
D gene: -
V gene: TRBV12-3/TRBV12-4
CDR3 protein: CASSLRAGSYYGYTF

J gene: TRBJ1-2
D gene: -
V gene: TRBV12-3/TRBV12-4
CDR3 protein: CASSLVGGSSSVGYTF

J gene: TRBJ1-2
D gene: -
V gene: TRBV12-3/TRBV12-4
CDR3 protein: CASSSQRRDGYTF

J gene: TRBJ1-2
D gene: TRBD1
V gene: TRBV12-3/TRBV12-4
CDR3 protein: CASSFRTGTSYGYTF

J gene: TRBJ1-2
D gene: TRBD1
V gene: TRBV12-3/TRBV12-4
CDR3 protein: CASSSGQGRENGYTF

J gene: TRBJ1-2
D gene: -
V gene: TRBV12-3/TRBV12-4
CDR3 protein: CASISDWGGYTF

J gene: TRBJ1-2
D gene: -
V gene: TRBV12-3/TRBV12-4
CDR3 protein: CASRVQDNYGYTF

J gene: TRBJ1-2
D gene: -
V gene: TRBV12-3/TRBV12-4
CDR3 protein: CASSRSAANYGYTF

J gene: TRBJ1-2
D gene: -
V gene: TRBV12-3/TRBV12-4
CDR3 protein: CASSSQWAHGYTF

J gene: TRBJ1-2
D gene: TRBD1
V gene: TRBV12-3/TRBV12-4
CDR3 protein: CASSLDRGGYGYTF

J gene: TRBJ1-2
D gene: -
V gene: TRBV12-3/TRBV12-4
CDR3 protein: CASSTGTKPMGYTF

J gene: TRBJ1-2
D gene: -
V gene: TRBV12-3/TRBV12-4
CDR3 protein: CASSGGRSYGYTF

J gene: TRBJ1-2
D gene: -
V gene: TRBV12-3/TRBV12-4
CDR3 protein: CASTTSRGAYGYTF

J gene: TRBJ1-2
D gene: -
V gene: TRBV12-3/TRBV12-4
CDR3 protein: CASSLGDSYGYTF

J gene: TRBJ1-2
D gene: -
V gene: TRBV12-3/TRBV12-4
CDR3 protein: CASSFLRGGEGYTF

J gene: TRBJ1-2
D gene: -
V gene: TRBV12-3/TRBV12-4
CDR3 protein: CASSSTGRVNYGYTF

J gene: TRBJ1-2
D gene: -
V gene: TRBV12-3/TRBV12-4
CDR3 protein: CASSSDGYYGYTF

J gene: TRBJ1-2
D gene: TRBD1
V gene: TRBV12-3/TRBV12-4
CDR3 protein: CASTRDRVVGYTF

J gene: TRBJ1-2
D gene: TRBD1
V gene: TRBV12-3/TRBV12-4
CDR3 protein: CASSRGPGQGNGYTF

J gene: TRBJ1-2
D gene: -
V gene: TRBV12-3/TRBV12-4
CDR3 protein: CASSFGLNYGYTF

J gene: TRBJ1-2
D gene: TRBD1
V gene: TRBV12-3/TRBV12-4
CDR3 protein: CASSLLDREVGYGYTF

J gene: TRBJ1-2
D gene: -
V gene: TRBV12-3/TRBV12-4
CDR3 protein: CASSLGREGYGYTF

J gene: TRBJ1-2
D gene: TRBD1
V gene: TRBV12-5
CDR3 protein: CASSPGQGYGYTF

J gene: TRBJ1-2
D gene: -
V gene: TRBV12-3/TRBV12-4
CDR3 protein: CASNTGGGYGYTF

J gene: TRBJ1-2
D gene: -
V gene: TRBV12-3/TRBV12-4
CDR3 protein: CASSSRGGYTF

J gene: TRBJ1-2
D gene: -
V gene: TRBV12-3/TRBV12-4
CDR3 protein: CASSPSDSYGYTF

J gene: TRBJ1-2
D gene: TRBD1
V gene: TRBV12-3/TRBV12-4
CDR3 protein: CASSLFGTDYGYTF

J gene: TRBJ1-2
D gene: -
V gene: TRBV12-3/TRBV12-4
CDR3 protein: CASSPVNSYGYTF

J gene: TRBJ1-2
D gene: -
V gene: TRBV12-3/TRBV12-4
CDR3 protein: CASSLKGDYGYTF

J gene: TRBJ1-2
D gene: -
V gene: TRBV12-3/TRBV12-4
CDR3 protein: CASSFGEPEGYTF

J gene: TRBJ1-2
D gene: -
V gene: TRBV12-3/TRBV12-4
CDR3 protein: CASSMIRVGGYTF